This entry lists 18 T cell receptor beta chains sequenced from one sample in a study of cytomegalovirus exposure and HLA in healthy donors. PCR was performed using 60 Vbeta and 13 Jbeta primers. TCRdb's copy holds only in-frame clones and misses some; the assay was immunoSEQ multiplex PCR. The table for this sample gives 40,000 to 50,000 clones. The source material was PBMCs. The receptors were gathered from a woman between 40 and 50 years old in good health and CMV-seronegative.

V gene TRBV5-1 combines with J gene TRBJ2-1, with 7 bases identical to TRBD2. J lost 7 bases, V lost 3 bases, and 10 bases had no gene match. Germline CDR1 reads SGHRS; CDR2 reads YFSETQ. The CDR3 totals 15 residues. CDR3: CASSSGAGPHNEQFF. CDR3 coding DNA: TGCGCCAGCAGCTCGGGAGCGGGACCCCATAATGAGCAGTTCTTC.

V is TRBV6-5 and J is TRBJ1-4; TRBD1 matches 8 bases. Germline values: CDR1 MNHEY, CDR2 SVGAGI. The junction had 4 bases not matched to a gene; V was cut back by 4 bases and J by 3 bases. CDR3 size: 15 residues. The CDR3 DNA reads TGTGCCAGCAGTTCAGGGGGCTCGGCTAATGAAAAACTGTTTTTT. This gives the protein CASSSGGSANEKLFF.

The gene calls are TRBV5-1 and TRBJ2-3; D perhaps matches TRBD1 (6 bases). The ends were cut back, 2 bases at V and 2 bases at J, with 9 bases in the middle. From germline, CDR1 is SGHRS and CDR2 YFSETQ. The CDR3 loop spans 14 amino acids. In DNA form, the CDR3 reads TGCGCCAGCAGCTTAGGGGACACCACAGATACGCAGTATTTT. This sequence encodes CASSLGDTTDTQYF.

The J gene is TRBJ2-7, the V gene TRBV19; D uncertain. The V gene's germline CDR1 is LNHDA and CDR2 SQIVND (reference sequence). The CDR3 is made up of 15 amino acids. Trimming shortened V by 3 bases and J by 3 bases, and 15 bases separated the two germline ends. DNA for the CDR3: TGTGCCAGTAGTATCCTCCCTAGTACGGACTACGAGCAGTACTTC. Amino acids: CASSILPSTDYEQYF.

DNA for the CDR3: TGTGCCAGCAGCTTCCCGGACAGGCTGGGGAATGAGCAGTTCTTC. Protein: CASSFPDRLGNEQFF. V usage is TRBV7-2 and J usage is TRBJ2-1; 7 nucleotides agree with TRBD1. CDR1 SGHTA and CDR2 FQGNSA come from the germline V gene. The CDR3 extends over 15 amino acids. Losses at the gene ends were 3 bases for V and 7 bases for J; bases not matched to a gene: 9.

This sequence joins TRBV30 and TRBJ1-1; no definite D call. V was cut by 5 bases and J by 0 bases, with 10 bases left in between. Germline-derived CDR1 and CDR2 are GTSNPN and SVGIG (reference sequence). The CDR3 is 13 amino acids. CDR3 amino acids: CAWVPKVNTEAFF. The CDR3 coding sequence is TGTGCCTGGGTCCCTAAAGTGAACACTGAAGCTTTCTTT.

The genes are TRBV18 and TRBJ1-2; TRBD1 might be the D (5 bases). The germline V gene encodes CDR1 KGHSH and CDR2 LQKENI. This CDR3 has 15 amino acids. V was clipped by 5 bases and J by 3 bases, with 16 bases between them. CDR3 bases: TGTGCCAGCTCATCTGCCCAGGACATGGACTATGGCTACACCTTC. Translating gives CASSSAQDMDYGYTF.

The V and J genes are TRBV5-8 and TRBJ1-2; 8 positions agree with TRBD1. Unmatched junction bases numbered 9, after V lost 4 bases and J lost 7 bases. Germline V gene data show CDR1 as SGHTS and CDR2 as YDEGEE. The CDR3 consists of 14 residues. CDR3 loop: CASSAQGAVGGYTF. CDR3 bases: TGTGCCAGCAGCGCCCAGGGGGCCGTGGGTGGCTACACCTTC. The whole variable domain, remainder taken from reference TRBV5-8 and TRBJ1-2, is EAGVTQSPTHLIKTRGQQATLRCSPISGHTSVYWYQQALGLGLQFLLWYDEGEERNRGNFPPRFSGRQFPNYSSELNVNALELEDSALYLCASSAQGAVGGYTFGSGTRLTVV.

CDR3 sequence: CASSGSTDEQYF. The CDR3 bases are TGTGCCAGCAGTGGTAGTACAGACGAGCAGTACTTC. The rearrangement uses TRBV28 and TRBJ2-7; D is uncertain. This CDR3 comprises 12 residues. In germline, CDR1 is MDHEN, CDR2 SYDVKM. Trimming cost V 5 bases and J 5 bases, with 10 bases left between them.

The rearrangement joins TRBV29-1 to TRBJ1-4; 9 nucleotides line up with TRBD1. V trimming: 7 bases; J trimming: 7 bases; junction bases outside the gene matches: 4. The CDR3 has 12 amino acids. CDR1 is SQVTM, CDR2 ANQGSEA, per germline. CDR3 nucleotide sequence: TGCAGCGCGACAGGGGGTAGTGAAAAACTGTTTTTT. Translation gives CSATGGSEKLFF.

The gene calls are TRBV27 and TRBJ1-5; a weak D match, TRBD1 (5 bases). This CDR3 is built from 16 residues. The germline V gene encodes CDR1 MNHEY and CDR2 SMNVEV (reference sequence). The V end lost 6 bases, the J end lost 2 bases, and 17 bases lay between the germline ends. The CDR3 sequence: CASRATDGHRNQPQHF. The DNA of the CDR3 is TGTGCCAGCAGGGCGACAGACGGCCATCGCAATCAGCCCCAGCATTTT.

The chain links TRBV5-1 to TRBJ1-1; 12 bases fit TRBD1. CDR1 is SGHRS and CDR2 is YFSETQ in the germline V gene. The CDR3 has 16 amino acids. Losses at the gene ends were 0 bases for V and 5 bases for J; bases not matched to a gene: 5. CDR3 nucleotides: TGCGCCAGCAGCTTGGAGGGACAGGGGGCGAGGACTGAAGCTTTCTTT. It specifies CASSLEGQGARTEAFF.

The gene calls are TRBV27 and TRBJ2-7; 14 bases align to TRBD2. The CDR3 consists of 16 residues. V lost 6 bases to trimming and J lost 3 bases; unmatched junction nucleotides: 7. CDR1 is MNHEY and CDR2 is SMNVEV in the germline V gene (reference sequence). DNA for the CDR3: TGTGCCAGCAGCATAAGGGGACTAGCGGGAGTCTACGAGCAGTACTTC. The encoded protein is CASSIRGLAGVYEQYF.

The genes are TRBV6-1 and TRBJ2-1; D call uncertain. The germline V gene has CDR1 MNHNS and CDR2 SASEGT. With 9 bases removed from V and 0 bases from J, the gap between germline ends came to 15 bases. This CDR3 has 15 amino acids. In nucleotides, the CDR3 is TGTGCCAGTCGATTTTTCTGGAGCTCCTACAATGAGCAGTTCTTC. It is translated as CASRFFWSSYNEQFF.

The rearrangement uses TRBV7-8 and TRBJ2-7; maybe TRBD1 (6 bases). Germline-derived CDR1 and CDR2 are SGHVS and FQNEAQ. The CDR3 runs to 14 residues. V lost 8 bases and J 7 bases, leaving 21 bases between the germline ends. CDR3 DNA: TGTGCCAGCGGCCGGGACACCGCCCTAAGAGAGCAGTACTTC. Encoded protein: CASGRDTALREQYF.

This chain connects TRBV14 to TRBJ1-1; D remains ambiguous. The CDR3 loop spans 14 amino acids. Germline V gene sequence: CDR1 SGHDN, CDR2 FVKESK. V lost 4 bases and J lost 0, with 9 bases in between. CDR3 in DNA: TGTGCCAGCAGCCCCCTCGGGATGAACACTGAAGCTTTCTTT. This encodes CASSPLGMNTEAFF.

This chain joins TRBV30 and TRBJ1-2; D is uncertain. In germline, CDR1 is GTSNPN, CDR2 SVGIG (reference sequence). V was clipped by 4 bases and J by 2 bases, with 5 bases between them. The CDR3 spans 11 residues. CDR3 in DNA: TGTGCCTGGATACTGAACTATGGCTACACCTTC. This gives the protein CAWILNYGYTF. Based on the CDR3 plus reference TRBV30 and TRBJ1-2, the full variable domain is SQTIHQWPATLVQPVGSPLSLECTVEGTSNPNLYWYRQAAGRGLQLLFYSVGIGQISSEVPQNLSASRPQDRQFILSSKKLLLSDSGFYLCAWILNYGYTFGSGTRLTVV.

V and J are TRBV7-2 and TRBJ2-7; tentatively, D is TRBD2 (7 bases). The germline CDR1 and CDR2 sequences are SGHTA and FQGNSA. Trimming stripped 4 bases from V and 12 bases from J, with 16 bases between. The CDR3 is made up of 12 amino acids. CDR3 bases: TGTGCCAGCAGCTACAGGGAGGGTACGCGGTACTTC. Its translation: CASSYREGTRYF.